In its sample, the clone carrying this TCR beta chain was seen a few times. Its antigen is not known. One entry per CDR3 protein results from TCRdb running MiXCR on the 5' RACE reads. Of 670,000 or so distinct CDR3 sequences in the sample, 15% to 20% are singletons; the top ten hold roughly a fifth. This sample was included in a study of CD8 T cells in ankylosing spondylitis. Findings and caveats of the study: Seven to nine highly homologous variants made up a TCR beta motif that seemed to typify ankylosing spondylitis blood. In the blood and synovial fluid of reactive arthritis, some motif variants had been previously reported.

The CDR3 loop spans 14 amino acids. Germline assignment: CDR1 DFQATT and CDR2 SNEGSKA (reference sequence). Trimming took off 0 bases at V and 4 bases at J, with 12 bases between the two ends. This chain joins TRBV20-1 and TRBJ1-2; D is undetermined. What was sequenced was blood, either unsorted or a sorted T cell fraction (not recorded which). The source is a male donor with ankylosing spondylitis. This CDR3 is CSARERGRSYGYTF. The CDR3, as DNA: TGCAGTGCTAGAGAGCGAGGGCGTAGCTATGGCTACACCTTC.